This entry lists 17 T cell receptor beta chains sequenced from one sample in a study of blood T cells in healthy people across ages. A J-beta primer mix and a sample-barcoded 5' primer were used in a second PCR of roughly 6 to 11 cycles. TCRdb re-derived calls from the 5' RACE reads in MiXCR, one entry per CDR3 protein. The table shows 700,000 to 900,000 distinct CDR3 sequences, with approximately 53% occurring only once. The sequencing input was blood. These receptor sequences come from a man older than 75 in good health.

This chain connects TRBV29-1 to TRBJ2-1; D gene uncertain. CDR1 is SQVTM and CDR2 is ANQGSEA in the germline V gene. Trimming took 2 bases from V and 4 from J, leaving 12 bases between them. The CDR3 is 14 residues long. Here the CDR3 DNA reads TGCAGCGTTGAATATCGCCTAGATTACAATGAGCAGTTCTTC. It specifies CSVEYRLDYNEQFF.

The V gene is TRBV7-3, the J gene TRBJ1-2, with 7 bases identical to TRBD1. CDR1 is SGHTA and CDR2 is FQGTGA in the germline V gene. V gave up 1 base and J gave up 4 bases; unmatched junction bases: 3. This CDR3 is built from 14 residues. CDR3 sequence: CASSLISGGYGYTF. The DNA for the CDR3 is TGTGCCAGCAGCTTAATCTCAGGGGGCTATGGCTACACCTTC.

The J gene is TRBJ1-4, the V gene TRBV19; D uncertain. This CDR3 is 18 amino acids long. CDR1 is LNHDA, CDR2 SQIVND, per germline (reference sequence). V was trimmed by 6 bases and J by 7 bases, leaving 27 bases between them. The CDR3 nucleotides are TGTGCCAGTAGCCCCAAGGTGCGGGGTTCGATTTTCATTGAAAAACTGTTTTTT. Translated, it gives CASSPKVRGSIFIEKLFF.

The chain uses TRBV10-1 and TRBJ1-5; TRBD1 matches at 7 bases. The germline CDR1 and CDR2 sequences are WNHNN and SYGVQD (reference sequence). CDR3 length: 13 amino acids. V was clipped by 5 bases and J by 5 bases; unmatched bases: 3. CDR3 in DNA: TGCGCCAGCAGTACGGGGACAGATCAGCCCCAGCATTTT. It encodes CASSTGTDQPQHF.

V usage is TRBV15 and J usage is TRBJ1-2; 7 bases agree with TRBD1. Germline V gene sequence: CDR1 LNHNV, CDR2 YYDKDF (reference sequence). The CDR3 is 14 residues long. The V and J ends lost 3 bases and 2 bases, in that order; junction bases with no gene match: 3. The CDR3 coding sequence is TGTGCCACCAGCAGGGACAGGTTCAACTATGGCTACACCTTC. Translated, it gives CATSRDRFNYGYTF.

The genes are TRBV5-1 and TRBJ1-6; D is unclear. Germline V gene lookup returns CDR1 SGHRS and CDR2 YFSETQ. The CDR3 totals 17 residues. Trimming shortened V by 0 bases and J by 1 base, and 11 bases separated the two germline ends. The CDR3 protein is CASSLEGYRSYNSPLHF. The CDR3 coding sequence is TGCGCCAGCAGCTTGGAAGGTTATCGGTCCTATAATTCACCCCTCCACTTT. Complete variable domain (other parts from reference TRBV5-1 and TRBJ1-6): KAGVTQTPRYLIKTRGQQVTLSCSPISGHRSVSWYQQTPGQGLQFLFEYFSETQRNKGNFPGRFSGRQFSNSRSEMNVSTLELGDSALYLCASSLEGYRSYNSPLHFGNGTRLTVT.

V usage is TRBV29-1 and J usage is TRBJ2-5, with D possibly matching TRBD1 (5 bases). The germline V gene has CDR1 SQVTM and CDR2 ANQGSEA. The V and J ends lost 4 bases and 5 bases respectively, with 14 bases between them. The CDR3 spans 13 residues. The CDR3 reads CSVGPDSFETQYF. The CDR3 nucleotides read TGCAGCGTTGGACCCGACAGCTTCGAGACCCAGTACTTC.

The chain links TRBV10-2 to TRBJ2-1, with D possibly matching TRBD2 (6 bases). The CDR3 sequence is 13 residues long. The germline V gene encodes CDR1 WSHSY and CDR2 SAAADI. The V end was cut by 7 bases, the J end by 10 bases, with 17 bases between. CDR3 amino acids: CASTDRLGGEQFF. CDR3 DNA sequence: TGCGCCAGCACCGACCGACTAGGCGGCGAGCAGTTCTTC.

This clonotype was detected a few times. J is TRBJ2-7 and V is TRBV5-1; 9 positions agree with TRBD1. Trimming cost V 4 bases and J 0 bases; bases outside gene matches: 8. Germline V lookup: CDR1 SGHRS, CDR2 YFSETQ. The CDR3 contains 16 residues. This CDR3 reads CASSRAGTGTSYEQYF. In nucleotides, the CDR3 is TGCGCCAGCAGCCGCGCCGGGACAGGGACCTCCTACGAGCAGTACTTC. Full variable domain (outside the CDR3, taken from reference TRBV5-1 and TRBJ2-7): KAGVTQTPRYLIKTRGQQVTLSCSPISGHRSVSWYQQTPGQGLQFLFEYFSETQRNKGNFPGRFSGRQFSNSRSEMNVSTLELGDSALYLCASSRAGTGTSYEQYFGPGTRLTVT.

This clonotype has just a few counts. The chain has TRBV20-1 and TRBJ2-7; a weak D match, TRBD2 (6 bases). The V and J ends lost 5 bases and 1 base respectively, with 9 bases between them. CDR1 is DFQATT and CDR2 is SNEGSKA in the germline V gene (reference sequence). This CDR3 region has 12 residues. CDR3 nucleotides: TGCAGTGCTGGGACTTTTTCCTACGAGCAGTACTTC. Its translation: CSAGTFSYEQYF.

This chain uses TRBV2 with TRBJ2-1; 14 bases match TRBD2. This CDR3 region has 17 residues. V gave up 2 bases and J gave up 7 bases; unmatched junction bases: 7. The germline gives CDR1 SNHLY, CDR2 FYNNEI. CDR3 coding DNA: TGTGCCAGCAGTGAATACCGACTAGCGGGAGGGCCGAATGAGCAGTTCTTC. This gives the protein CASSEYRLAGGPNEQFF.

V is TRBV3-1 and J is TRBJ2-7; 9 positions agree with TRBD1. V lost 0 bases to trimming and J lost 0 bases; unmatched junction nucleotides: 3. The CDR3 has 16 amino acids. Germline V gene sequence: CDR1 LGHDT, CDR2 YNNKEL (reference sequence). The CDR3 bases are TGTGCCAGCAGCCAAGAGGGGACAGGGAGCTCCTACGAGCAGTACTTC. Its protein product is CASSQEGTGSSYEQYF.

This sequence joins TRBV18 and TRBJ2-7; perhaps TRBD1 as D (5 bases). Per the germline V gene, CDR1 is KGHSH and CDR2 is LQKENI. V gave up 4 bases and J gave up 0 bases, with 16 bases separating them. The CDR3 consists of 16 residues. In nucleotides, the CDR3 is TGTGCCAGCTCACTACTACTGACAGAGAGCTCCTACGAGCAGTACTTC. Amino acid sequence: CASSLLLTESSYEQYF.

This rearrangement joins TRBV29-1 to TRBJ2-1; 7 nucleotides match TRBD2. Trimming at V came to 3 bases and at J to 1 base, leaving 6 bases not matched to a gene. This CDR3 comprises 15 residues. CDR1 and CDR2 from the germline V gene are SQVTM and ANQGSEA. Here the CDR3 DNA reads TGCAGCGTTGAGGGAGGGGAAAGGTCCTACAATGAGCAGTTCTTC. Protein: CSVEGGERSYNEQFF.

The chain joins TRBV3-1 to TRBJ2-2, with unresolved D. This CDR3 is built from 11 residues. Germline V lookup: CDR1 LGHDT, CDR2 YNNKEL (reference sequence). With 8 bases removed from V and 5 bases from J, the gap between germline ends came to 6 bases. For the CDR3, the DNA is TGTGCCAGCTTTAGGACCGGGGAGCTGTTTTTT. Protein sequence: CASFRTGELFF. Full variable domain (missing parts from reference TRBV3-1 and TRBJ2-2): DTAVSQTPKYLVTQMGNDKSIKCEQNLGHDTMYWYKQDSKKFLKIMFSYNNKELIINETVPNRFSPKSPDKAHLNLHINSLELGDSAVYFCASFRTGELFFGEGSRLTVL.

The chain links TRBV24-1 to TRBJ2-1, with TRBD2 as a possible D gene (6 bases). There are 16 residues in the CDR3. The germline V gene has CDR1 KGHDR and CDR2 SFDVKD. With 4 bases removed from V and 8 bases from J, the gap between germline ends came to 20 bases. The CDR3 sequence is CATSDRVRPSDDEQFF. DNA for the CDR3: TGTGCCACCAGTGACCGGGTACGGCCTAGCGACGATGAGCAGTTCTTC.

This clonotype has a handful of counts. The chain combines TRBV12-3 or TRBV12-4 with TRBJ2-7, with TRBD2 matching over 10 bases. The CDR3 loop spans 15 amino acids. V was pared by 6 bases and J by 4 bases, with 9 bases of the junction left unmatched. CDR3 region: CASSPRGGLAYEQYF. The CDR3 region has the DNA TGTGCCAGCAGCCCTAGGGGGGGACTAGCGTACGAGCAGTACTTC.